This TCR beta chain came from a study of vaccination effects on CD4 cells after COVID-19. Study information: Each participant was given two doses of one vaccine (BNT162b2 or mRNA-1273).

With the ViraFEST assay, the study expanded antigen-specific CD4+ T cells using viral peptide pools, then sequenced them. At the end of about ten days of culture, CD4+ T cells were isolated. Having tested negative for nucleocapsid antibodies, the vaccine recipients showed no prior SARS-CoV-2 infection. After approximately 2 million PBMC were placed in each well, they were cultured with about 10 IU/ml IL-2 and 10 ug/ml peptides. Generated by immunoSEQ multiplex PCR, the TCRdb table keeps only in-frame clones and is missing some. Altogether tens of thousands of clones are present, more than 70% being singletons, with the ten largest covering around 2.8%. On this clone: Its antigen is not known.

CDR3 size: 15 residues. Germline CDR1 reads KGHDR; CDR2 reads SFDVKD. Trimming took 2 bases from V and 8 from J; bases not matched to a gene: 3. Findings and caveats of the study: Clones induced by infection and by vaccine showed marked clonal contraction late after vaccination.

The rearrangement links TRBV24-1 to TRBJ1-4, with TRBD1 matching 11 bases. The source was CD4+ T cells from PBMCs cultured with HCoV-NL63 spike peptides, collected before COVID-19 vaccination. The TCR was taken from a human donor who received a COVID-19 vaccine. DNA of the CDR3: TGTGCCACCAGTGATTCCGGGACAGGGGGAGAAAAACTGTTTTTT. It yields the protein CATSDSGTGGEKLFF.